The source of this TCR beta chain is a study of cytomegalovirus exposure and HLA in healthy donors. The PCR contained 60 Vbeta and 13 Jbeta primers. Using immunoSEQ multiplex PCR, the repertoire was profiled, and TCRdb retains in-frame clones only, with some absent. Its table lists 90,000 to 120,000 clones. This CDR3 is built from 14 residues. V shed 4 bases and J shed 2 bases, with 10 bases lying between them. Germline V gene lookup returns CDR1 SGDLS and CDR2 YYNGEE. Sequences were obtained from PBMCs. The V and J genes are TRBV9 and TRBJ1-3; D remains unclear. This clonotype was sampled from a man aged 45-65 years in good health and CMV-seronegative. For the CDR3, the DNA is TGTGCCAGCAGCCCCCACTCCGCTGGAAACACCATATATTTT. Protein: CASSPHSAGNTIYF.